This TCR beta chain appears in the sequencing data of a study of cytomegalovirus exposure and HLA in healthy donors (dated by TCRdb to 2015 to 2018). With regard to the full study: An earlier analysis of several hundred of the donors reported about 250 Gb of sequence data and some 100 million unique TCR beta sequences from roughly 180 million T cells. Roughly five DR-DQ haplotypes were handled as single units for association and clustering because linkage in the cohort was strong. Typing coverage differed by locus: A, B, C, DRB1 and DQB1 were typed in about 620-630 donors, DQA1 in 500 to 550, DPA1 in approximately 600, and DPB1 in 400 to 480. Of the 398 genotyped donors, 65% to 90% were placed in the genetic ancestry cluster associated with self-reported Caucasian donors. The study used immunosequencing to profile the T cell repertoires of approximately 640 subjects and linked those repertoires to cytomegalovirus serostatus. Besides the first cohort of approximately 710 subjects, a separate validation cohort made up of some 110 different subjects was used. Both class I and class II loci were covered by HLA typing, at four-digit resolution. The study combined high-throughput TCR immunosequencing, statistical association of individual TCRs with disease status, and machine learning to predict cytomegalovirus infection status. Donor age, sex, ethnicity and CMV serostatus were compiled alongside the repertoire data. The aim of the study was to test whether cataloging public T cell receptors could identify signatures of past pathogen exposure. Rather than using new phenotypic data, the later analysis identified candidate immune exposures from TCR beta sequences and from how often those sequences occurred across donors. An earlier analysis of fewer than 700 of the donors applied high-throughput TCR beta sequencing to assess whether each TCR beta V gene segment acted as functional or pseudogenic. A later genetic analysis took genome-wide SNP genotypes for 398 of the 666 donors and used that subset as a discovery cohort. Across some 400 genotyped donors of the cohort, an average of approximately 200,000 unique TCR beta nucleotide sequences per donor were sequenced, and 15% to 20% of those sequences were non-productive. In a later analysis, previously published TCR beta repertoires from several hundred donors were re-analyzed and high-resolution HLA genotyping was added so that TCR occurrence patterns could be studied. An early release covering more than 500 HLA-typed donors comprised about 320 gigabases of sequencing data and around 86 million unique TCR sequences. Every discovery cohort repertoire had been produced on one sequencing platform. The study at large found these results: In a later analysis, TCR association rates were found to vary across HLA loci, with the most associated TCRs seen for DRB1 alleles and the fewest for HLA-C alleles. In this cohort, only TCR beta chains were sequenced, and detectable features were limited by the absence of alpha or paired-chain data. The classifier was reported to diagnose cytomegalovirus status with high specificity and sensitivity in both the original cohort and the validation cohort. In a later genetic analysis, fewer N-insertions in productive TCRs were reported among donors in an Asian-associated ancestry cluster than the approximately 710-donor mean. A cluster of highly shared sequence variants was judged likely to represent a technical artifact of the sequencing pipeline. In a later analysis, several top co-occurrence clusters were reported to appear linked to parvovirus B19, influenza, CMV and Epstein-Barr virus. Most TCR sequences were seen in very few donors, while some public TCRs were found in many individuals. A later analysis found that most CMV-associated TCR beta chains appeared HLA-restricted, with HLA associations seemingly driven largely by CMV exposure. CMV serostatus was the only immune exposure information available for the cohort. A total of about 150 TCR beta chains were listed by the study as associated with cytomegalovirus. A further reported finding was that TCR beta sequences accurately predicted the HLA-A and HLA-B alleles for most subjects in the first cohort. HLA typing was unavailable for some donors at each locus, so association tests used only the typed subset. Roughly uniform sequencing depth across donors was assumed in presence/absence analyses, although this assumption may not hold. Compared with equally common non-associated chains, HLA-associated TCR beta chains in a later analysis were more clonally expanded and had lower generation probabilities. When HLA alleles, especially DR and DQ, strongly co-occurred, TCR associations were difficult to assign to individual alleles. A later genetic analysis associated a missense DCLRE1C variant with V-gene and J-gene trimming of TCR beta chains, and an independent cohort replicated the association. A few of the identified cytomegalovirus-associated TCR beta chains were confirmed in vitro to be specific for cytomegalovirus antigens. At a false discovery rate of 0.05, a later analysis linked approximately 18,000 TCR beta sequences to specific HLA alleles. According to the authors, the approach could potentially be generalized to other disease states and immunological phenotypes. Correlated functional status among segregating V segments might be attributable to linkage disequilibrium, but an unknown experimental factor could not be ruled out. In an earlier analysis of some 500 of the donors, most TCR beta V segments were observed in productive rearrangements about 90% or about 30% of the time, broadly matching IMGT annotations. Some IMGT-functional V segments, including TRBV6-2 and TRBV6-3, could not be distinguished by the 87-base-pair reads and were therefore excluded. Approximately 16 rarely observed V segments, including chromosome 9 orphons, were excluded from the earlier analysis of a few hundred of the donors because counts were too low.

The cohort was made up of 500 to 800 healthy bone marrow donors. Cohort members were all nominally healthy when sampled, although unrecorded immune exposures were likely present. The donor tested CMV seronegative and was one of the 352 seronegative cohort members. A peripheral blood sample was provided by each donor, and peripheral blood mononuclear cells were used for TCR beta sequencing. Genomic DNA was extracted from the blood cell samples with the Qiagen DNeasy Blood Extraction Kit. Reading from cysteine to phenylalanine, the CDR3 counts 13 amino acids. The only DNA kept is the CDR3, 39 bases in frame from the first base. V lost 7 bases and J lost 1 base; the stretch between them is 13 bases long. The germline V gene sets CDR1 to SQVTM and CDR2 to ANQGSEA. Receptors were amplified or captured by the immunoSEQ multiplex PCR assay. For the multiplex PCR, a mixture combining 60 forward primers for TCR Vbeta segments and 13 reverse primers for TCR Jbeta segments was used. The CDR3 region of rearranged TCR beta genes was amplified from genomic DNA with a multiplex PCR assay. The Illumina HiSeq System was used to sequence the amplified TCR beta libraries as 87-base-pair reads. Per the authors' processing: In a later analysis, 77 million or so unique TCR beta chains were counted across the 500 to 700 repertoires, and about 10 million of these chains were shared by at least two donors. Raw reads were error-corrected and collapsed into unique sequences by a nearest-neighbor algorithm in which closely related sequences were merged to remove PCR and sequencing errors. CDR3 sequences were aligned to IMGT reference sequences to assign V, D and J gene segments. Each retained sequence needed at least a six-nucleotide match to both a V gene segment and a J gene segment. A rearrangement counted as productive if the CDR3 had no stop codons and remained in frame with V and J, and every other rearrangement counted as non-productive. Following IMGT convention, CDR3 was defined as the stretch from the second conserved V-encoded cysteine to the conserved J-encoded phenylalanine. Sequences without an unambiguous match to a single V gene segment were excluded from the earlier analysis of almost 600 of the donors. In an earlier analysis of about 590 of the donors, a V segment was called functional when productive rearrangements were above 56.7%, and segregating when the standard deviation between donors exceeded 5%. A statistical classification framework was built for diagnosing cytomegalovirus status from the catalog of TCR beta chain sequences. In a later analysis, V and J genes were assigned by comparing TCR nucleotide sequences against IMGT/GENE-DB human TR gene sequences. A later analysis assigned CDR3 sequences and most-parsimonious VDJ recombination scenarios with the TCRdist pipeline. In a later analysis, every TCR beta chain was defined by the combination of its CDR3 amino acid sequence and its V-gene family, and reads without a unique V-gene family were dropped. As a way to deal with suspected cross-contamination and a sequencing artifact, a later analysis dropped 450 to 700 nucleotide sequences that were highly shared and had low generation probability. In a later analysis, a clonal expansion index for each public chain was calculated from normalized within-repertoire ranks of inferred template counts. In a later analysis, generation probabilities were computed using a VDJ recombination model fitted to out-of-frame rearrangements, and the results were checked against IGoR. In a later analysis, hypergeometric tests were used to score TCR-TCR, TCR-HLA and TCR-CMV co-occurrence, with a repertoire-size bias correction applied to TCR pairs. False discovery rates were estimated in a later analysis by permuting HLA or CMV assignments 20 times. In a later analysis, co-occurring TCRs were grouped using DBSCAN, with TCRdist sequence similarity added in when clustering inside HLA-allele-positive subsets. For co-occurrence clustering, repertoires with fewer than 30,000 or more than 120,000 public chains were excluded, along with roughly five repertoires with anomalous nucleotide sharing. Here the immuneACCESS table is served through TCRdb, limited to in-frame sequences with V and J called. Missing clones are a known gap in these copies; in checked studies unresolved V genes cover under half, and the rest lacks a known reason. V and J calls and clone size are copied from that table; D and trimming were computed from the DNA. For this sample there are about 37,000 clones; 60% to 70% appear just once. Around 4% of the sample is taken by the ten largest.

About this clone: Its specific antigen is unknown. Base qualities are not recorded, but no much larger clone differs from it by a single base.

This TCR came from a man aged 35-49 years in good health and CMV-seronegative. The chain is assembled from TRBV29-1 and TRBJ1-1; there is no confident call for the D gene. Sequences were obtained from PBMCs. For the CDR3, the sequence is CSAWEGWNTEAFF. The DNA sequence is given as TGCAGCGCGTGGGAGGGCTGGAACACTGAAGCTTTCTTT.